The 5 T cell receptor beta chains given below trace back to one sample, sequenced in a study of neurological immune-mediated disorders. Each CDR3 protein gets one entry after TCRdb re-called the 5' RACE reads with MiXCR. The table records tens of thousands of distinct CDR3 sequences, just under 6% of them present only once. Sequencing used CD4+ T cells from blood. Every receptor here comes from a woman under 30 with multiple sclerosis.

This clonotype showed up just a few times. The rearrangement joins TRBV30 to TRBJ2-1; the match to TRBD2 covers 10 bases. With V trimmed by 7 bases and J by 4 bases, 7 bases remained unmatched. The CDR3 has 14 amino acids. Germline loops: CDR1 GTSNPN, CDR2 SVGIG (reference sequence). The CDR3 bases are TGTGCCTCAACTAGCGGGGAGGGGTACAATGAGCAGTTCTTC. This translates into CASTSGEGYNEQFF.

This clonotype was counted ten times or more. V and J are TRBV20-1 and TRBJ2-1; 12 bases agree with TRBD2. V was pared by 6 bases and J by 7 bases, with 7 bases of the junction left unmatched. The CDR3 consists of 14 residues. CDR1 and CDR2 (germline): DFQATT, SNEGSKA (reference sequence). The DNA of the CDR3 is TGCAGTGCCATACTAGCGGGGGGAGGGAATGAGCAGTTCTTC. Translating it yields CSAILAGGGNEQFF.

This clonotype was picked up many times. The gene calls are TRBV11-2 and TRBJ2-5; TRBD2 is a possible D gene (5 bases). The V and J ends lost 3 bases and 2 bases respectively, with 13 bases between them. This CDR3 spans 15 amino acids. Germline lookup yields CDR1 SGHAT and CDR2 FQNNGV. CDR3 sequence reads: CASSFRLSAQETQYF. CDR3 nucleotides: TGTGCCAGCAGCTTCAGACTAAGCGCACAAGAGACCCAGTACTTC. Variable domain in full (rest from reference TRBV11-2 and TRBJ2-5): EAGVAQSPRYKIIEKRQSVAFWCNPISGHATLYWYQQILGQGPKLLIQFQNNGVVDDSQLPKDRFSAERLKGVDSTLKIQPAKLEDSAVYLCASSFRLSAQETQYFGPGTRLLVL.

This clonotype was observed at least ten times. J is TRBJ1-5 and V is TRBV7-2; D is perhaps TRBD1 (6 bases). Germline V gives CDR1 SGHTA, CDR2 FQGNSA. The CDR3 is 15 residues long. With 0 bases removed from V and 6 bases from J, the gap between germline ends came to 12 bases. The CDR3 bases are TGTGCCAGCAGCTTAGCAGACCAGGGGTCTCAGCCCCAGCATTTT. The encoded protein is CASSLADQGSQPQHF. Using reference TRBV7-2 and TRBJ1-5 for the parts outside the CDR3, the full variable domain is GAGVSQSPSNKVTEKGKDVELRCDPISGHTALYWYRQSLGQGLEFLIYFQGNSAPDKSGLPSDRFSAERTGGSVSTLTIQRTQQEDSAVYLCASSLADQGSQPQHFGDGTRLSIL.

This clonotype showed up many times. The genes are TRBV4-3 and TRBJ1-1; D possibly corresponds to TRBD1 (6 bases). The CDR3 is made up of 16 amino acids. Germline CDR1 and CDR2: LGHNA and YSLEER. Trimming cost V 0 bases and J 0 bases, with 11 bases left between them. This CDR3 is CASSQEPAGVNTEAFF. In nucleotides, the CDR3 is TGCGCCAGCAGCCAAGAGCCGGCAGGGGTGAACACTGAAGCTTTCTTT.